This TCR beta chain came from a study of cytotoxic CD8 clonotypes in ibrutinib-treated CLL. Study results and limitations: Clonality rose at ibrutinib response, held steady in sustained remission, and fell toward baseline at progression. On treatment, the uncommon public clonotypes contracted or remained stable. Sampling of sustained-remission and progressing patients occurred at differing times.

TCRdb's table, derived via immunoSEQ multiplex PCR, lists solely in-frame clones and lacks some. Of some 200,000 clones listed, more than 70% are singletons. About 2 micrograms of genomic DNA came from cryopreserved PBMCs for TCR beta libraries. This clone was seen only a few times. Its target is not known. This CDR3 spans 15 amino acids. Germline CDR1 LGHNA, CDR2 YNFKEQ. The ends were cut back, 0 bases at V and 5 bases at J, with 11 bases in the middle. Material: PBMCs, obtained after 12 months of ibrutinib treatment. The V gene is TRBV4-2, the J gene TRBJ1-5, with D possibly being TRBD1 (6 bases). This TCR came from a human donor with chronic lymphocytic leukemia. CDR3 bases: TGTGCCAGCAGCCAAGATTCAGGGGCGGATCAGCCCCAGCATTTT. It encodes CASSQDSGADQPQHF.